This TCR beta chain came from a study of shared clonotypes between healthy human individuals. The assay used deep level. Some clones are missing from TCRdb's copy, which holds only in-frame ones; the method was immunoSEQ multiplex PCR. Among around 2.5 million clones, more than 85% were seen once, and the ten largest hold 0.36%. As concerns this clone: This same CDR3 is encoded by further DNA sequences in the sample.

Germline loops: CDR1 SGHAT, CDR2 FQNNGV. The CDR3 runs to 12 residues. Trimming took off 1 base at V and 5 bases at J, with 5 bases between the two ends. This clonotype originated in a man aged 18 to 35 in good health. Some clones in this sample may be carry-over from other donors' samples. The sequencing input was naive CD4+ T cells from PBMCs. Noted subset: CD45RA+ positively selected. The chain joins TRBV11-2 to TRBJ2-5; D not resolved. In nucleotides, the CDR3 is TGTGCCAGCAGCTTAGTGGATGAGACCCAGTACTTC. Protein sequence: CASSLVDETQYF.